This T cell receptor (beta chain) stems from a study of cytomegalovirus exposure and HLA in healthy donors. Turning to the study itself: Drawn from HLA-typed donors, around 85 million unique TCRs were held in an early data release.

Researchers ran the PCR with 60 Vbeta and 13 Jbeta primers. Measured with immunoSEQ multiplex PCR; TCRdb has only the in-frame clones, and not every one. The sample records more than 90,000 clones, approximately 80% being singletons. Trimming at V came to 2 bases and at J to 4 bases, leaving 4 bases not matched to a gene. The CDR3 runs to 14 residues. The germline V gene encodes CDR1 ENHRY and CDR2 SYGVKD. The sequence was obtained from a woman between 18 and 29 years old in good health and CMV-seropositive. What was sequenced was PBMCs. The V call is TRBV10-3, the J call TRBJ2-7, with 8 nucleotides matching TRBD1. CDR3 coding DNA: TGTGCCATCAGTGAGGACAGGGGTTTATACGAGCAGTACTTC. Its protein product is CAISEDRGLYEQYF.